This T cell receptor (beta chain) was obtained from a study of T cells in Graves' hyperthyroidism and ophthalmopathy. Study as a whole: Peripheral blood was drawn at first diagnosis, prior to all treatment. Findings and caveats of the study: In blood, most of the thyroid clonotypes expanded above 0.001 were also present.

This clonotype has a count of ten or more. Antigen specificity is unknown. V shed 0 bases, J shed 8 bases, and the junction held 12 bases outside the gene matches. Germline V gene data show CDR1 as SGHDN and CDR2 as FVKESK. This CDR3 has 16 amino acids. It was uncontrolled infection, other autoimmune disease, pregnancy or lactation that excluded patients. TCR beta CDR3 region amplification was performed from RNA transcripts. The primer set for the first-round RT-PCR of the TCR CDR3 was HTBI. TCRdb analysed the multiplex PCR reads with MiXCR anew, one entry per CDR3 protein. The sample has more than 300,000 distinct CDR3 sequences, approximately 15% seen once.

This chain connects TRBV14 to TRBJ1-1, with TRBD1 matching 7 bases. The specimen sequenced was blood. The clonotype was recovered from a woman aged 25 to 39 with Graves' hyperthyroidism. The CDR3 sequence is CASSQDGGQRLAEAFF. CDR3 DNA sequence: TGTGCCAGCAGCCAAGATGGGGGACAGCGCCTGGCGGAAGCTTTCTTT.